A single sample is the source of the 20 T cell receptor beta chains below, sequenced in a study of cytomegalovirus exposure and HLA in healthy donors. Primers included in the PCR were 60 Vbeta and 13 Jbeta primers. TCRdb's table, derived via immunoSEQ multiplex PCR, lists solely in-frame clones and lacks some. In the table there are about 140,000 clones, over 80% of which are singletons. The sequencing sample was made of PBMCs. The source of these receptors is a female donor in good health and CMV-seronegative.

The rearrangement links TRBV28 to TRBJ2-3, with D perhaps TRBD1 (5 bases). Germline assignment: CDR1 MDHEN and CDR2 SYDVKM. This CDR3 has 17 amino acids. Between the trimmed V and J ends, which lost 6 bases and 3 bases, there was a span of 22 bases. DNA of the CDR3: TGTGCCAGCAGCCGACAACAGGCGGCTGACCTAACAGATACGCAGTATTTT. Residues: CASSRQQAADLTDTQYF.

The J gene is TRBJ2-1, the V gene TRBV30, with TRBD2 as a possible D gene (7 bases). This CDR3 comprises 14 residues. The germline V gene has CDR1 GTSNPN and CDR2 SVGIG (reference sequence). V was shortened by 0 bases and J by 8 bases, with 14 bases between the two germline ends. The DNA of the CDR3 is TGTGCCTGGAGTGTAACGGGGGGCGGGGATGAGCAGTTCTTC. Translating it yields CAWSVTGGGDEQFF.

This clone occurred a few times. The J gene is TRBJ1-2, the V gene TRBV19, with D maybe TRBD1 (5 bases). The V gene lost 6 bases and the J gene lost 4 bases, with 9 bases spanning the gap. The germline gives CDR1 LNHDA, CDR2 SQIVND (reference sequence). The CDR3 consists of 12 residues. DNA for the CDR3: TGTGCCAGTAGCCGACAGACCTATGGCTACACCTTC. This sequence encodes CASSRQTYGYTF.

The chain combines TRBV30 with TRBJ1-5; TRBD1 aligns across 9 bases. The V gene's germline CDR1 is GTSNPN and CDR2 SVGIG (reference sequence). The trim removed 4 bases at V and 6 bases at J, leaving 7 bases unmatched. The CDR3 runs to 14 residues. In nucleotides, the CDR3 is TGTGCCTGGAACCGCGGACAGGGGACTCAGCCCCAGCATTTT. Protein: CAWNRGQGTQPQHF.

This chain links TRBV4-1 with TRBJ2-1, with a weak D call TRBD1 (7 bases). CDR1 is MGHRA and CDR2 is YSYEKL in the germline V gene. V gave up 0 bases and J gave up 0 bases, with 15 bases separating them. The CDR3 totals 18 residues. The CDR3: CASSQDIGRDSSYNEQFF. CDR3 sequence (DNA): TGCGCCAGCAGCCAAGATATAGGGCGGGACAGCTCCTACAATGAGCAGTTCTTC.

The CDR3 DNA reads TGTGCCAGCAGCCTAGGGCCCGGGGGGCTGTTCTTC. It is translated as CASSLGPGGLFF. The V and J genes are TRBV7-9 and TRBJ2-1, with D perhaps matching TRBD2 (7 bases). The CDR3 spans 12 residues. V lost 5 bases and J lost 15, with 17 bases in between. Germline values: CDR1 SEHNR, CDR2 FQNEAQ (reference sequence).

The chain combines TRBV7-9 with TRBJ2-1, with D unresolved. The CDR3 extends over 13 amino acids. Germline lookup yields CDR1 SEHNR and CDR2 FQNEAQ (reference sequence). V shed 6 bases and J shed 8 bases, with 14 bases lying between them. The CDR3 sequence is CASRKTPPHEQFF. The CDR3, as DNA: TGTGCCAGCAGAAAAACACCGCCCCATGAGCAGTTCTTC.

The chain carries TRBV19 and TRBJ2-1; 9 positions match TRBD2. CDR1 is LNHDA and CDR2 is SQIVND in the germline V gene (reference sequence). The CDR3 is 16 residues long. The V segment lost 4 bases and the J segment 7 bases; nucleotides outside the gene matches: 11. The CDR3 loop is CASSTRGSGRGNEQFF. In DNA form, the CDR3 reads TGTGCCAGTAGTACTCGGGGTAGCGGGAGAGGGAATGAGCAGTTCTTC.

CDR3 protein: CAWSVKGTGEGYEQYF. The DNA for the CDR3 is TGTGCCTGGAGTGTAAAGGGGACAGGGGAGGGTTACGAGCAGTACTTC. The V call is TRBV30, the J call TRBJ2-7; 10 nucleotides align to TRBD1. The CDR3 length is 16 residues. The J segment lost 4 bases and the V segment lost 0 bases, leaving 9 bases of the junction unmatched. Germline V gene lookup returns CDR1 GTSNPN and CDR2 SVGIG (reference sequence).

This clone was observed once. The chain recombines TRBV5-1 with TRBJ2-5, with a possible D match to TRBD2 (5 bases). V was pared by 2 bases and J by 5 bases, with 16 bases between. The germline V gene encodes CDR1 SGHRS and CDR2 YFSETQ. The CDR3 sequence is 15 residues long. This CDR3 is CASSLSPSGGETQYF. In nucleotides, the CDR3 is TGCGCCAGCAGCTTAAGTCCATCCGGCGGGGAGACCCAGTACTTC.

This chain uses TRBV27 with TRBJ1-5; 10 bases align to TRBD1. Germline V gene data show CDR1 as MNHEY and CDR2 as SMNVEV (reference sequence). V gave up 8 bases and J gave up 7 bases; unmatched junction bases: 8. There are 14 residues in the CDR3. The CDR3 loop reads CASGGTGARQPQHF. CDR3 DNA sequence: TGTGCCAGCGGCGGGACAGGGGCTCGGCAGCCCCAGCATTTT.

The chain recombines TRBV7-9 with TRBJ1-1, with 7 bases fitting TRBD1. This CDR3 has 14 residues. Trimming at V came to 7 bases and at J to 1 base, leaving 6 bases not matched to a gene. Germline V gene sequence: CDR1 SEHNR, CDR2 FQNEAQ (reference sequence). This CDR3 is CASIETGRNTEAFF. CDR3 DNA: TGTGCCAGCATTGAGACAGGGAGGAACACTGAAGCTTTCTTT.

The genes are TRBV21-1 and TRBJ2-5; the D call in the table, TRBD1, was not verified against the DNA. TRBV21-1 is flagged as a pseudogene. CDR3 length equals 10 residues. The CDR3 DNA follows: TGTGCCAGCAGTCAGGAGACCCAGTACTTC. It specifies CASSQETQYF.

The chain employs TRBV9 and TRBJ2-7; 8 bases align to TRBD1. Per the germline V gene, CDR1 is SGDLS and CDR2 is YYNGEE. The ends lost 3 bases at V and 0 bases at J; junction bases unmatched: 8. CDR3 size: 16 residues. CDR3 bases: TGTGCCAGCAGCGCAGGGACAGGCTGGGACTCCTACGAGCAGTACTTC. Its protein is CASSAGTGWDSYEQYF.

The gene calls are TRBV25-1 and TRBJ1-4; D is undetermined. Germline CDR1 is MGHDK and CDR2 is SYGVNS. V was cut by 5 bases and J by 10 bases, with 14 bases left in between. The CDR3 extends over 13 amino acids. This CDR3 reads CASSPQGGGKLFF. Written as DNA, the CDR3 is TGTGCCAGCAGTCCTCAAGGAGGCGGAAAACTGTTTTTT. The full variable domain, in which reference TRBV25-1 and TRBJ1-4 provide the parts outside the CDR3, is EADIYQTPRYLVIGTGKKITLECSQTMGHDKMYWYQQDPGMELHLIHYSYGVNSTEKGDLSSESTVSRIRTEHFPLTLESARPSHTSQYLCASSPQGGGKLFFGSGTQLSVL.

This clone was recorded a few times. The CDR3 region is CASSMMVGQDLTDTQYF. The DNA of the CDR3 is TGTGCCAGTAGTATGATGGTTGGACAGGACCTCACAGATACGCAGTATTTT. This chain links TRBV19 with TRBJ2-3; the match to TRBD1 covers 7 bases. This CDR3 contains 17 residues. CDR1 is LNHDA and CDR2 is SQIVND in the germline V gene (reference sequence). V shed 3 bases and J 2 bases; nucleotides not matched to a gene: 11.

The genes are TRBV10-2 and TRBJ2-7; the D gene is possibly TRBD1 (6 bases). The ends were cut back, 0 bases at V and 12 bases at J, with 15 bases in the middle. Per germline, CDR1 WSHSY and CDR2 SAAADI. The CDR3 is 13 residues long. The CDR3 sequence is CASSESQGISPYF. CDR3 DNA sequence: TGCGCCAGCAGTGAGTCGCAGGGGATCTCTCCGTACTTC.

J is TRBJ2-7 and V is TRBV6-6; D unclear. V lost 4 bases to trimming and J lost 3 bases, with 10 bases between them. Germline loops: CDR1 MNHNY, CDR2 SVGAGI (reference sequence). The CDR3 loop spans 13 amino acids. The CDR3 region has the DNA TGTGCCAGCAGTTTAACTATGGGCTACGAGCAGTACTTC. It specifies CASSLTMGYEQYF.

This clone was recorded a few times. DNA for the CDR3: TGTGCCAGCAGCAAAGGACGAGGGGGCGCCACAGATACGCAGTATTTT. It is translated as CASSKGRGGATDTQYF. This chain joins TRBV21-1 and TRBJ2-3; the listed D gene, TRBD1, was not tested against the DNA. TRBV21-1 is shown as a pseudogene. The CDR3 loop spans 16 amino acids.

This clone was observed a handful of times. V is TRBV10-3 and J is TRBJ2-1; 12 bases fit TRBD2. The CDR3 extends over 18 amino acids. Germline loops: CDR1 ENHRY, CDR2 SYGVKD. J lost 4 bases, V lost 1 base, and 8 bases had no gene match. The CDR3 DNA follows: TGTGCCATCAGTGAGTTGTCTAGCGGGAGGGCCGGATACAATGAGCAGTTCTTC. The encoded protein is CAISELSSGRAGYNEQFF.